What follows are 31 T cell receptor beta chains derived from one specimen sequenced in a study of blood T cells in healthy people across ages (dated by TCRdb to about 2015). Receptor amplification or capture employed 5' RACE. The sequencer listed for this sample is Illumina HiSeq 2500. The second PCR ran for roughly 7 to 11 cycles and used a J-beta primer mix along with a sample-barcoded 5' primer. TCRdb applied fastp at Q25 and MiXCR to the public reads, then kept only in-frame beta chains. Identical CDR3 protein sequences are pooled into one entry, listed with their most common genes and DNA. Within this sample are about a million distinct CDR3 sequences, with about 51% of them counted one time only. The ten largest clonotypes hold 20% to 25% of the sample. Material: blood. The receptors were sampled from a woman in her sixties in good health.

V usage is TRBV29-1 and J usage is TRBJ2-3, with D unclear. Germline values: CDR1 SQVTM, CDR2 ANQGSEA. This CDR3 has 11 residues. Trimming took off 5 bases at V and 0 bases at J, with 3 bases between the two ends. CDR3 in DNA: TGCAGCGTTTCAAGCACAGATACGCAGTATTTT. Residues: CSVSSTDTQYF.

The rearrangement links TRBV27 to TRBJ2-1, with TRBD2 matching over 13 bases. The CDR3 totals 16 residues. In germline, CDR1 is MNHEY, CDR2 SMNVEV (reference sequence). With 0 bases clipped from V and 9 bases from J, the junction kept 5 bases outside the gene matches. The CDR3 spells CASSLSGTSGTSEQFF. The DNA of the CDR3 is TGTGCCAGCAGTTTATCCGGGACTAGCGGGACCAGTGAGCAGTTCTTC.

This clonotype was seen more than once but under ten times. V and J are TRBV28 and TRBJ2-5; 13 bases line up with TRBD2. Germline V gene data show CDR1 as MDHEN and CDR2 as SYDVKM. The junction had 6 bases not matched to a gene; V was cut back by 6 bases and J by 5 bases. This CDR3 has 15 residues. The CDR3 DNA follows: TGTGCCAGCAGCCAGGGACTAGCGGGATGGGAGACCCAGTACTTC. Its protein product is CASSQGLAGWETQYF.

This rearrangement joins TRBV27 to TRBJ1-5; D gene ambiguous. The germline CDR1 and CDR2 sequences are MNHEY and SMNVEV (reference sequence). Trimming stripped 8 bases from V and 5 bases from J, with 4 bases between. The CDR3 is 10 amino acids. CDR3 bases: TGTGCCAGCCGTTATCAGCCCCAGCATTTT. Encoded protein: CASRYQPQHF.

CDR3 region: CASSVARLAGVSGELFF. CDR3 in DNA: TGTGCCAGCAGCGTAGCTCGGCTAGCGGGAGTATCCGGGGAGCTGTTTTTT. The chain is built from TRBV9 and TRBJ2-2, with 10 bases identical to TRBD2. The CDR3 is 17 residues long. V lost 0 bases and J lost 6; bases outside the gene matches: 8. Germline-derived CDR1 and CDR2 are SGDLS and YYNGEE.

This chain joins TRBV6-1 and TRBJ2-7; 7 bases align to TRBD1. The germline CDR1 and CDR2 sequences are MNHNS and SASEGT. This CDR3 is 14 amino acids long. Losses at the gene ends were 6 bases for V and 3 bases for J; bases not matched to a gene: 8. CDR3 loop: CASSSNRGDYEQYF. The CDR3 DNA sequence: TGTGCCAGCAGCTCAAACAGGGGTGACTACGAGCAGTACTTC.

The chain links TRBV5-1 to TRBJ2-7, with D perhaps matching TRBD1 (5 bases). Germline loops: CDR1 SGHRS, CDR2 YFSETQ. Deletions cut 4 bases from V and 3 bases from J, with 23 bases between. This CDR3 comprises 17 residues. Written as DNA, the CDR3 is TGCGCCAGCAGCCCAGTTCCCCTGGGGCGCGACCTCTACGAGCAGTACTTC. Translated: CASSPVPLGRDLYEQYF.

The rearrangement links TRBV11-2 to TRBJ2-5; D gene unclear. The closer fit of TRBJ2-7 to the DNA end suggests the J call may be wrong. Germline V gene data show CDR1 as SGHAT and CDR2 as FQNNGV. The CDR3 loop spans 13 amino acids. The CDR3 bases are TGTGCCAGCAGCCCACAAAACCGTGACGAGCAGTACTTC. This encodes CASSPQNRDEQYF.

The V gene is TRBV7-2, the J gene TRBJ2-5; TRBD2 aligns across 9 bases. The CDR3 has 15 residues. Germline V gene sequence: CDR1 SGHTA, CDR2 FQGNSA. V gave up 5 bases and J gave up 3 bases; unmatched junction bases: 7. For the CDR3, the DNA is TGTGCCAGCAGCCCTGGAGTAGCGGGAGAAGAGACCCAGTACTTC. The encoded protein is CASSPGVAGEETQYF.

The rearrangement links TRBV12-3 or TRBV12-4 to TRBJ2-1; D gene unclear. Trimming removed 6 bases from V and 0 bases from J, with 9 bases in between. The CDR3 runs 14 residues. CDR3 sequence reads: CASSAGRSYNEQFF. The CDR3 DNA reads TGTGCCAGCAGCGCAGGACGCTCCTACAATGAGCAGTTCTTC.

This chain connects TRBV10-1 to TRBJ2-1; D call uncertain. V was clipped by 3 bases and J by 0 bases, with 12 bases between them. There are 16 residues in the CDR3. Germline CDR1 and CDR2: WNHNN and SYGVQD (reference sequence). CDR3 in amino acids: CASSDHVESSYNEQFF. CDR3 coding DNA: TGCGCCAGCAGTGACCACGTGGAGAGCTCCTACAATGAGCAGTTCTTC.

The chain couples TRBV20-1 to TRBJ1-6; tentatively, D is TRBD1 (5 bases). V shed 5 bases and J shed 3 bases, with 8 bases lying between them. The CDR3 length is 13 residues. In germline, CDR1 is DFQATT, CDR2 SNEGSKA (reference sequence). For the CDR3, the DNA is TGCAGTGCTCGGGGGGTCTATAATTCACCCCTCCACTTT. It encodes CSARGVYNSPLHF.

V and J are TRBV7-2 and TRBJ2-7; tentative D call: TRBD2 (5 bases). CDR3 length: 14 residues. V was pared by 1 base and J by 4 bases, with 11 bases between. Germline V CDR1 and CDR2: SGHTA, FQGNSA. CDR3 sequence reads: CASSLVSRGYEQYF. CDR3 nucleotide sequence: TGTGCCAGCAGCTTAGTGTCACGGGGATACGAGCAGTACTTC.

This clonotype was seen a handful of times. The chain uses TRBV3-1 and TRBJ2-4; no firm D call. TRBJ2-7 matches the DNA end more closely, so the J call is doubtful. This CDR3 has 14 residues. Germline CDR1 is LGHDT and CDR2 is YNNKEL (reference sequence). CDR3 bases: TGTGCCAGCAGCCAAGACCCCCGGTGGGGCGAGCAGTACTTC. It codes for CASSQDPRWGEQYF.

V is TRBV29-1 and J is TRBJ2-1, with 9 nucleotides matching TRBD2. The CDR3 consists of 14 residues. The V gene end was trimmed by 6 bases and the J gene end by 2 bases; junction bases not matched to a gene: 5. Germline V lookup: CDR1 SQVTM, CDR2 ANQGSEA. The DNA for the CDR3 is TGCAGCGTGGATAGCGGGAGCACCTACAATGAGCAGTTCTTC. It yields the protein CSVDSGSTYNEQFF.

CDR3 amino acids: CSARDQGTKNIQYF. Here the CDR3 DNA reads TGCAGTGCTAGAGATCAGGGGACCAAAAACATTCAGTACTTC. V usage is TRBV20-1 and J usage is TRBJ2-4, with D possibly TRBD1 on 6 matching bases. The length of the CDR3 is 14 residues. V lost 0 bases and J 2 bases, leaving 8 bases between the germline ends. Germline V gene sequence: CDR1 DFQATT, CDR2 SNEGSKA (reference sequence).

J is TRBJ2-5 and V is TRBV7-2; D call uncertain. V was cut by 3 bases and J by 4 bases, with 12 bases left in between. CDR1 SGHTA and CDR2 FQGNSA come from the germline V gene. The CDR3 sequence is 14 residues long. The CDR3 protein is CASSLRTVRETQYF. In DNA, the CDR3 is TGTGCCAGCAGCTTGAGGACCGTACGAGAGACCCAGTACTTC.

The V call is TRBV6-5, the J call TRBJ2-7; 8 nucleotides match TRBD1. Germline values: CDR1 MNHEY, CDR2 SVGAGI. V was clipped by 6 bases and J by 2 bases; unmatched bases: 9. This CDR3 is built from 15 residues. CDR3 coding DNA: TGTGCCAGCAGGTCCAGACAGGGGCTAACCTACGAGCAGTACTTC. Translated, it gives CASRSRQGLTYEQYF.

The chain uses TRBV28 and TRBJ1-6, with 9 bases matching TRBD1. V lost 2 bases to trimming and J lost 10 bases; unmatched junction nucleotides: 9. In germline, CDR1 is MDHEN, CDR2 SYDVKM. CDR3 length: 16 residues. The CDR3 coding sequence is TGTGCCAGCAGTTTAAACGGACAGGGGTTGGGGTCACCCCTCCACTTT. It translates to CASSLNGQGLGSPLHF. The full variable domain, with the rest looked up from reference TRBV28 and TRBJ1-6, is DVKVTQSSRYLVKRTGEKVFLECVQDMDHENMFWYRQDPGLGLRLIYFSYDVKMKEKGDIPEGYSVSREKKERFSLILESASTNQTSMYLCASSLNGQGLGSPLHFGNGTRLTVT.

The chain recombines TRBV6-5 with TRBJ2-5, with 10 bases lining up with TRBD2. Looked up from germline, CDR1 is MNHEY and CDR2 is SVGAGI. CDR3 size: 17 residues. V lost 0 bases to trimming and J lost 5 bases; unmatched junction nucleotides: 9. CDR3 loop: CASSYSGLAVSRETQYF. The CDR3 DNA follows: TGTGCCAGCAGTTACTCAGGACTAGCGGTATCGCGGGAGACCCAGTACTTC.

The chain recombines TRBV9 with TRBJ2-3; D ambiguous. The V gene lost 0 bases and the J gene lost 2 bases, with 7 bases spanning the gap. The CDR3 consists of 14 residues. Germline V gives CDR1 SGDLS, CDR2 YYNGEE. The CDR3 loop is CASSVAEYTDTQYF. In DNA, the CDR3 is TGTGCCAGCAGCGTAGCCGAGTACACAGATACGCAGTATTTT. Full variable domain (missing parts from reference TRBV9 and TRBJ2-3): DSGVTQTPKHLITATGQRVTLRCSPRSGDLSVYWYQQSLDQGLQFLIQYYNGEERAKGNILERFSAQQFPDLHSELNLSSLELGDSALYFCASSVAEYTDTQYFGPGTRLTVL.

The chain couples TRBV20-1 to TRBJ2-5, with 13 bases that match TRBD2. Germline trimming cut 4 bases from V and 2 bases from J; bases unmatched to any gene: 7. CDR1 is DFQATT and CDR2 is SNEGSKA in the germline V gene (reference sequence). The CDR3 totals 16 residues. CDR3 protein: CSAIPGLAGDQETQYF. The CDR3 DNA sequence: TGCAGTGCTATCCCTGGACTAGCGGGAGATCAAGAGACCCAGTACTTC.

There are a few counts of this clonotype. The V gene is TRBV27, the J gene TRBJ2-1; D uncertain. V dropped 5 bases and J dropped 3 bases, with 14 bases sitting between them. CDR1 and CDR2 from the germline V gene are MNHEY and SMNVEV (reference sequence). The CDR3 extends over 15 amino acids. Here the CDR3 DNA reads TGTGCCAGCAGTGTCATGGGCTGGAGCTACAATGAGCAGTTCTTC. The encoded protein is CASSVMGWSYNEQFF.

This clonotype showed up just once. The genes are TRBV15 and TRBJ2-3; TRBD2 matches at 13 bases. V shed 3 bases and J 6 bases; nucleotides not matched to a gene: 9. Per the germline V gene, CDR1 is LNHNV and CDR2 is YYDKDF (reference sequence). The CDR3 sequence is 17 residues long. The CDR3 sequence: CATSRSMGLAGMDTQYF. The CDR3 DNA sequence: TGTGCCACCAGCAGGTCAATGGGACTAGCGGGAATGGATACGCAGTATTTT.

DNA of the CDR3: TGTGCCAGCATACCGCGGGGACAGCGATCCACAGATACGCAGTATTTT. This sequence encodes CASIPRGQRSTDTQYF. This chain joins TRBV6-5 and TRBJ2-3, with TRBD1 as a possible D gene (7 bases). The CDR3 loop spans 16 amino acids. Germline CDR1 and CDR2: MNHEY and SVGAGI. Trimming took off 7 bases at V and 2 bases at J, with 19 bases between the two ends.

The gene calls are TRBV28 and TRBJ2-7; 10 bases fit TRBD1. This CDR3 has 14 residues. The trim removed 6 bases at V and 4 bases at J, leaving 6 bases unmatched. CDR1 and CDR2 (germline): MDHEN, SYDVKM. CDR3 in amino acids: CASRVDRGLYEQYF. DNA for the CDR3: TGTGCCAGCAGAGTAGACAGGGGGCTTTACGAGCAGTACTTC.

The chain uses TRBV20-1 and TRBJ1-2; the D gene is possibly TRBD1 (5 bases). Germline lookup yields CDR1 DFQATT and CDR2 SNEGSKA (reference sequence). V lost 4 bases and J 7 bases, leaving 19 bases between the germline ends. CDR3 size: 14 residues. This CDR3 is CSANLGQGWLGYTF. The DNA for the CDR3 is TGCAGTGCTAATTTGGGGCAGGGATGGCTTGGCTACACCTTC.

The chain recombines TRBV7-9 with TRBJ2-4, with 8 bases fitting TRBD2. The DNA end is more similar to TRBJ2-7, so the J call may be wrong. This CDR3 region has 14 residues. In germline, CDR1 is SEHNR, CDR2 FQNEAQ (reference sequence). CDR3: CASTKPGGGREQYF. CDR3 bases: TGTGCCAGCACTAAACCGGGAGGGGGTCGCGAGCAGTACTTC.

The rearrangement joins TRBV20-1 to TRBJ2-7; 7 bases are shared with TRBD1. CDR1 and CDR2 from the germline V gene are DFQATT and SNEGSKA (reference sequence). V shed 6 bases and J 3 bases; nucleotides not matched to a gene: 11. The CDR3 has 14 residues. The CDR3 loop reads CSALDRVFSYEQYF. Here the CDR3 DNA reads TGCAGTGCCCTTGACAGGGTCTTCAGCTACGAGCAGTACTTC.

V and J are TRBV3-1 and TRBJ2-5, with D perhaps matching TRBD2 (7 bases). CDR1 LGHDT and CDR2 YNNKEL come from the germline V gene (reference sequence). V was trimmed by 1 base and J by 11 bases, leaving 14 bases between them. The CDR3 contains 13 residues. The CDR3 DNA sequence: TGTGCCAGCAGCCAAGGAGCGGGAACAGGGCAGTACTTC. Translation gives CASSQGAGTGQYF.

The chain uses TRBV29-1 and TRBJ2-5, with unresolved D. V lost 3 bases, J lost 0 bases, and 11 bases lay in between. CDR1 is SQVTM and CDR2 is ANQGSEA in the germline V gene. The CDR3 extends over 14 amino acids. Here the CDR3 reads CSVEPRQYQETQYF. CDR3 DNA: TGCAGCGTTGAGCCCAGGCAGTACCAAGAGACCCAGTACTTC. Together with reference TRBV29-1 and TRBJ2-5, the CDR3 gives the full variable domain: SAVISQKPSRDICQRGTSLTIQCQVDSQVTMMFWYRQQPGQSLTLIATANQGSEATYESGFVIDKFPISRPNLTFSTLTVSNMSPEDSSIYLCSVEPRQYQETQYFGPGTRLLVL.